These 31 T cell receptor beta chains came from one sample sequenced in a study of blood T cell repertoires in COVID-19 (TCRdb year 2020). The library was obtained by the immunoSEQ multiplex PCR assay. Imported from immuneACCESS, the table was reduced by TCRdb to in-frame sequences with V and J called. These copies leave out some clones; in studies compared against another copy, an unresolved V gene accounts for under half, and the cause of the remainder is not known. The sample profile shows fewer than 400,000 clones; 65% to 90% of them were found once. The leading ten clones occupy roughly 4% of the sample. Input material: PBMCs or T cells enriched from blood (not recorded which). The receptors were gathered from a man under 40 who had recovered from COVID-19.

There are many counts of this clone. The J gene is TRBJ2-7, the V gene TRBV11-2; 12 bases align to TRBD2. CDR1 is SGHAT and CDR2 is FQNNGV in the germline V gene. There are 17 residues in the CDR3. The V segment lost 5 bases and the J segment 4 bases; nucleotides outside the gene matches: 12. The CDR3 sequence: CASSPGLAGLSRYEQYF. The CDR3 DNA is TGTGCCAGCAGCCCAGGACTAGCGGGATTATCTAGGTACGAGCAGTACTTC.

CDR3 region: CASSPGLSSSYEQYF. As DNA, the CDR3 is TGTGCCAGCTCACCAGGTCTATCTAGCTCCTACGAGCAGTACTTC. J is TRBJ2-7 and V is TRBV18; the D is unclear. CDR1 KGHSH and CDR2 LQKENI come from the germline V gene. V was pared by 2 bases and J by 0 bases, with 11 bases between. There are 15 residues in the CDR3.

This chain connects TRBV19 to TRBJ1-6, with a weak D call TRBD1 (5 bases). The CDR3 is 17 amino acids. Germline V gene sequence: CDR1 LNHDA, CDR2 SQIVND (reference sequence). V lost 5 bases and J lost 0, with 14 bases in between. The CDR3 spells CASSGRGPSSYNSPLHF. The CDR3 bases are TGTGCCAGTAGTGGGAGGGGCCCCAGCTCCTATAATTCACCCCTCCACTTT.

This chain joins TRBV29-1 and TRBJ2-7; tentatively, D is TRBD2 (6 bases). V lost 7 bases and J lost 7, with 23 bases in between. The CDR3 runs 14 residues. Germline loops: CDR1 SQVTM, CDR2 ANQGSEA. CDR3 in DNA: TGCAGCGCTATCGGGGGAGTAACCTACGAAGAGCAGTACTTC. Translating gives CSAIGGVTYEEQYF.

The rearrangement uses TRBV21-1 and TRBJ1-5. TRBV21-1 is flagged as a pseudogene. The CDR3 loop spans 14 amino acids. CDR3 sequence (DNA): TGTGCCAGGATCCTCGGGGAAAGCAATCAGCCCCAGCATTTT. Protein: CARILGESNQPQHF.

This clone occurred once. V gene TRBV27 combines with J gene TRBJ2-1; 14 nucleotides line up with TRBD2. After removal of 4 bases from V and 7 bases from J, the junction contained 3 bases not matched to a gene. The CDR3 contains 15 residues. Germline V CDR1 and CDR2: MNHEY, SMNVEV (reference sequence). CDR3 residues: CASSSGTSGRNEQFF. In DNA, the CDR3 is TGTGCCAGCAGTTCCGGGACTAGCGGGAGAAATGAGCAGTTCTTC.

CDR3 nucleotide sequence: TGTGCCACAAAAGGGGGTGGAACTGAAGCTTTCTTT. Translating it yields CATKGGGTEAFF. V is TRBV12-3 or TRBV12-4 and J is TRBJ1-1; the D gene is possibly TRBD1 (6 bases). V was trimmed by 10 bases and J by 5 bases, leaving 14 bases between them. The CDR3 is made up of 12 amino acids.

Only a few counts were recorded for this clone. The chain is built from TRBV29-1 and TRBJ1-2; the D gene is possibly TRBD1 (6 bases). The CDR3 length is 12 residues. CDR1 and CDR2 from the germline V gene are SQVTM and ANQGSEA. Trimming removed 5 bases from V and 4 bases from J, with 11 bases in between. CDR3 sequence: CSVSGDIYGYTF. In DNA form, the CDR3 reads TGCAGCGTTTCCGGGGACATCTATGGCTACACCTTC.

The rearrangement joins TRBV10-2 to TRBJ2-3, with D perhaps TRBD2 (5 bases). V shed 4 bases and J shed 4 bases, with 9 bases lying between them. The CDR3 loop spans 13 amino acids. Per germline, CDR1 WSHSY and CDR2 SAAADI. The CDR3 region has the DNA TGCGCCAGCAGTGGTCTAGCCGCAGATACGCAGTATTTT. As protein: CASSGLAADTQYF.

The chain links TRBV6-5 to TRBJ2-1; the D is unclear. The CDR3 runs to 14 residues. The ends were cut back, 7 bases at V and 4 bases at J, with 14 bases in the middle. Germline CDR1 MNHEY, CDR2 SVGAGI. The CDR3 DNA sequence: TGTGCCAGCATATCGGTACAGAATTACAATGAGCAGTTCTTC. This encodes CASISVQNYNEQFF.

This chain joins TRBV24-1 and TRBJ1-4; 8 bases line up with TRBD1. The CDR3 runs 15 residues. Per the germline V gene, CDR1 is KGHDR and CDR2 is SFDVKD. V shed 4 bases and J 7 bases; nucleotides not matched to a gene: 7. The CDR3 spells CATSERTGITEKLFF. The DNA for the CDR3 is TGTGCCACCAGTGAAAGGACAGGGATCACTGAAAAACTGTTTTTT.

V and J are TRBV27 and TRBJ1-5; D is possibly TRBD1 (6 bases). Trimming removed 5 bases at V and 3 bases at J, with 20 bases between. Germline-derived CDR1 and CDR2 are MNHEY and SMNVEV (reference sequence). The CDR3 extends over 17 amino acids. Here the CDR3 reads CASSPSSGVVINQPQHF. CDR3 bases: TGTGCCAGCAGTCCCTCCTCAGGGGTAGTCATCAATCAGCCCCAGCATTTT.

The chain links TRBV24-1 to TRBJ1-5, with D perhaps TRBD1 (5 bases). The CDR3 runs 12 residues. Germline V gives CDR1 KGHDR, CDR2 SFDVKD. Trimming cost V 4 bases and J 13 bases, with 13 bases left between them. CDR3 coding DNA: TGTGCCACCAGTGAATCGGGGGACCCACAGCATTTT. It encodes CATSESGDPQHF.

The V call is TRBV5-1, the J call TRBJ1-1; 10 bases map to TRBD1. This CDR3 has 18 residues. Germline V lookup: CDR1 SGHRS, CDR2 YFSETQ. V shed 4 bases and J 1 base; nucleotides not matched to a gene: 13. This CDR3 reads CASSHQPSTGGANTEAFF. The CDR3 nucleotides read TGCGCCAGCAGCCATCAGCCCTCGACAGGGGGCGCGAACACTGAAGCTTTCTTT. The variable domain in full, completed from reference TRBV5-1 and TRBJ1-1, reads KAGVTQTPRYLIKTRGQQVTLSCSPISGHRSVSWYQQTPGQGLQFLFEYFSETQRNKGNFPGRFSGRQFSNSRSEMNVSTLELGDSALYLCASSHQPSTGGANTEAFFGQGTRLTVV.

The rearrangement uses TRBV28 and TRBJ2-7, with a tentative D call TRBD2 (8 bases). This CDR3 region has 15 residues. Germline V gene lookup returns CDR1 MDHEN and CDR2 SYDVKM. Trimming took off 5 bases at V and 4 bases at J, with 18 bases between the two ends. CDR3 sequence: CASSQRTSRGYEQYF. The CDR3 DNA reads TGTGCCAGCAGTCAACGGACTAGCAGGGGGTACGAGCAGTACTTC.

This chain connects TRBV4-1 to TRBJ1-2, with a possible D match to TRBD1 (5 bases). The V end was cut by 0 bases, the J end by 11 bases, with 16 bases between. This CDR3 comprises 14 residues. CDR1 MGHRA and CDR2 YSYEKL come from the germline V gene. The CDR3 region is CASSQDRSGWGYTF. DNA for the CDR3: TGCGCCAGCAGCCAAGATAGGTCAGGGTGGGGATACACCTTC.

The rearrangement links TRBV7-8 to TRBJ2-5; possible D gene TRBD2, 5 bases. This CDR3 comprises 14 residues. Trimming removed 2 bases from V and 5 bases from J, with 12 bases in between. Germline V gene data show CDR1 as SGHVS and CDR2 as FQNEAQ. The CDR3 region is CASSLLGDVETQYF. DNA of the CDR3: TGTGCCAGCAGCTTACTGGGAGATGTGGAGACCCAGTACTTC.

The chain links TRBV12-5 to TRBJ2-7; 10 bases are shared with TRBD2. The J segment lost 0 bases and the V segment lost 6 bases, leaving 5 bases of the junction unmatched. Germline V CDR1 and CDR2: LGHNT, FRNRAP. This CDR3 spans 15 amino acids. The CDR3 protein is CASGARLAGSYEQYF. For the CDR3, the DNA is TGTGCTAGTGGGGCTAGACTAGCGGGCTCCTACGAGCAGTACTTC.

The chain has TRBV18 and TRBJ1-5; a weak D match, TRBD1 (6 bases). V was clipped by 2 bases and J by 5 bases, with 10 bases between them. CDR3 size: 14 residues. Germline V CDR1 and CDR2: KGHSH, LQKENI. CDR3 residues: CASSPGRGDQPQHF. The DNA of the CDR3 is TGTGCCAGCTCACCAGGGAGGGGGGATCAGCCCCAGCATTTT.

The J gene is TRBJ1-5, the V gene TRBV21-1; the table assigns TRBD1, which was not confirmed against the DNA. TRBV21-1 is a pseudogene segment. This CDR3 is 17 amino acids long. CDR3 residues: CASRKEEAGGCNQPQHF. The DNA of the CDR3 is TGTGCCAGCAGGAAAGAAGAAGCAGGGGGTTGCAATCAGCCCCAGCATTTT.

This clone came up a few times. The chain's CDR3 is CASTGGGAETQYF. The CDR3 DNA sequence: TGTGCCTCGACGGGGGGTGGGGCAGAGACCCAGTACTTC. The V and J genes are TRBV30 and TRBJ2-5, with 7 nucleotides matching TRBD2. The V gene's germline CDR1 is GTSNPN and CDR2 SVGIG (reference sequence). Germline trimming cut 7 bases from V and 4 bases from J; bases unmatched to any gene: 9. The CDR3 has 13 amino acids. The complete variable domain, with remaining parts taken from reference TRBV30 and TRBJ2-5, reads SQTIHQWPATLVQPVGSPLSLECTVEGTSNPNLYWYRQAAGRGLQLLFYSVGIGQISSEVPQNLSASRPQDRQFILSSKKLLLSDSGFYLCASTGGGAETQYFGPGTRLLVL.

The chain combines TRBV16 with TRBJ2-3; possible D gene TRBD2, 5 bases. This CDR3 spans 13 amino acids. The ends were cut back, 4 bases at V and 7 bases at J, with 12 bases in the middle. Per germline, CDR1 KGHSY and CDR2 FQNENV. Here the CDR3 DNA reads TGTGCCAGCAGCCCCCGGACTTCACATACGCAGTATTTT. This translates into CASSPRTSHTQYF.

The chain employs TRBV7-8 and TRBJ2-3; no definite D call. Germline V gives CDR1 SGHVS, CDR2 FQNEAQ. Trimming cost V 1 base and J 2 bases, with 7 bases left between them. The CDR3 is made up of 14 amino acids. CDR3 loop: CASSLDQNTDTQYF. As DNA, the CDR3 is TGTGCCAGCAGCTTAGACCAGAACACAGATACGCAGTATTTT. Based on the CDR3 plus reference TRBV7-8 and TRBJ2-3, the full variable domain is GAGVSQSPRYKVAKRGQDVALRCDPISGHVSLFWYQQALGQGPEFLTYFQNEAQLDKSGLPSDRFFAERPEGSVSTLKIQRTQQEDSAVYLCASSLDQNTDTQYFGPGTRLTVL.

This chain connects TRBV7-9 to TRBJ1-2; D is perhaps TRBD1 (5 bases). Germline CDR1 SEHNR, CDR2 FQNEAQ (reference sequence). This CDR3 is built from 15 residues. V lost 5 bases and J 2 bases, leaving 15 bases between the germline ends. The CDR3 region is CASSPPQGSNYGYTF. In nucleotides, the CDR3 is TGTGCCAGCAGCCCACCCCAGGGTTCCAACTATGGCTACACCTTC.

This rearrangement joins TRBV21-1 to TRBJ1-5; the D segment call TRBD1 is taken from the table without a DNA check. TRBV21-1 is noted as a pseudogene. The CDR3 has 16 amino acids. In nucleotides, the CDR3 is TGTGCCAGCAGCAAAGCTCGCAGGGGAAGACATCAGCCCCAGCATTTT. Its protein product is CASSKARRGRHQPQHF.

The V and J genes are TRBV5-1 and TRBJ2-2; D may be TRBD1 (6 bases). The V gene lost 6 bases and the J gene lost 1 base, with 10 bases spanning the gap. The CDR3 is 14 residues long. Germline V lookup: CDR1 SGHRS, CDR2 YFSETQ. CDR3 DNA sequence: TGCGCCAGCACGACGACAGGGAACACCGGGGAGCTGTTTTTT. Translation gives CASTTTGNTGELFF. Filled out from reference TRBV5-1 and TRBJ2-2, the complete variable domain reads KAGVTQTPRYLIKTRGQQVTLSCSPISGHRSVSWYQQTPGQGLQFLFEYFSETQRNKGNFPGRFSGRQFSNSRSEMNVSTLELGDSALYLCASTTTGNTGELFFGEGSRLTVL.

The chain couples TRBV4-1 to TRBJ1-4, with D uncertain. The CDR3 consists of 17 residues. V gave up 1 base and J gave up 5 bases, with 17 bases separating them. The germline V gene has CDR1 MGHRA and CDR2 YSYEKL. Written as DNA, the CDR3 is TGCGCCAGCAGCCAAGGTACCCCCGGGTCCGGGAATGAAAAACTGTTTTTT. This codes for CASSQGTPGSGNEKLFF.

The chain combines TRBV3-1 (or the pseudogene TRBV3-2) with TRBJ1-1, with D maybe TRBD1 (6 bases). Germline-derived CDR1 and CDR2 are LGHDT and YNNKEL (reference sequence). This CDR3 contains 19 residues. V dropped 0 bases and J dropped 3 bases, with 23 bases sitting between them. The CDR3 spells CASSQDLFQLGGQYTEAFF. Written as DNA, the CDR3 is TGTGCCAGCAGCCAAGATCTTTTTCAATTAGGTGGACAGTACACTGAAGCTTTCTTT.

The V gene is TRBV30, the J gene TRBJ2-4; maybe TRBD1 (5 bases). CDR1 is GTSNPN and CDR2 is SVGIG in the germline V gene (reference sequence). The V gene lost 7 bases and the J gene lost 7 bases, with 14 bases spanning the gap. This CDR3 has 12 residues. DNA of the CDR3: TGTGCCTTCCGCCTGTGGGGCAACATTCAGTACTTC. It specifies CAFRLWGNIQYF. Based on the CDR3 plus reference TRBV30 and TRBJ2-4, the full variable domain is SQTIHQWPATLVQPVGSPLSLECTVEGTSNPNLYWYRQAAGRGLQLLFYSVGIGQISSEVPQNLSASRPQDRQFILSSKKLLLSDSGFYLCAFRLWGNIQYFGAGTRLSVL.

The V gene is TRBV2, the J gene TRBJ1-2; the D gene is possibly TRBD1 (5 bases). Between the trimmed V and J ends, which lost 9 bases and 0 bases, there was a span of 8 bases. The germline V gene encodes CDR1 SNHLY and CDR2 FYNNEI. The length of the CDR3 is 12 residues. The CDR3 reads CARTATNYGYTF. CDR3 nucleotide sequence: TGTGCCAGGACAGCTACTAACTATGGCTACACCTTC.

CDR3 residues: CASSLPTGTSGTRVYNEQFF. CDR3 in DNA: TGCGCCAGCAGCTTGCCGACCGGGACTAGCGGGACCCGAGTCTACAATGAGCAGTTCTTC. V gene TRBV5-1 combines with J gene TRBJ2-1; 13 bases fit TRBD2. Looked up from germline, CDR1 is SGHRS and CDR2 is YFSETQ. The CDR3 consists of 20 residues. V lost 1 base to trimming and J lost 3 bases; unmatched junction nucleotides: 13.